A selection of T cell receptor beta chains follows, all from one sample in a study of resident and recirculating memory T cells in vitiligo. The data were produced by immunoSEQ multiplex PCR, yet TCRdb's version contains in-frame clones alone and is incomplete. The sample includes tens of thousands of clones, 91% of them seen just once. The material sequenced was blood. The source is a male donor with vitiligo. Both conserved end residues are part of each CDR3. The D gene is left open where the match is weak.

TRBV5-6	TRBJ2-1	TRBD2	CASSSLAGGPWGYNEQFF	TGTGCCAGCAGCTCACTAGCGGGGGGGCCCTGGGGCTACAATGAGCAGTTCTTC
TRBV15	TRBJ1-4	TRBD1	CATTQRELQGELFF	TGTGCCACCACCCAAAGGGAATTACAGGGGGAACTGTTTTTT
TRBV19	TRBJ1-6	TRBD1	CASSEIGAQGNSPLHF	TGTGCCAGTAGTGAGATCGGCGCACAGGGGAATTCACCCCTCCACTTT
TRBV2	TRBJ1-2	TRBD1	CASRADRGLNYGYTF	TGTGCCAGCAGGGCCGACAGGGGACTTAACTATGGCTACACCTTC
TRBV5-1	TRBJ1-2	NA	CASSLDSPLNYGYTF	TGCGCCAGCAGCTTGGACAGTCCGTTAAACTATGGCTACACCTTC
TRBV4-1	TRBJ2-1	TRBD1	CASSRQGSDYNEQFF	TGCGCCAGCAGCCGACAGGGTTCCGACTACAATGAGCAGTTCTTC
TRBV11-2	TRBJ1-2	NA	CASSPAVGGFSGYTF	TGTGCCAGCAGCCCGGCGGTGGGGGGGTTTAGTGGCTACACCTTC
TRBV18	TRBJ1-1	TRBD1	CASSPTGEPGTEAFF	TGTGCCAGCTCACCTACAGGGGAGCCTGGCACTGAAGCTTTCTTT
TRBV6-1	TRBJ1-5	NA	CASSKSDYSNQPQHF	TGTGCCAGCAGTAAGAGCGATTATAGCAATCAGCCCCAGCATTTT
TRBV7-8	TRBJ1-1	TRBD1	CASSTGTGGEKAFF	TGTGCCAGCAGCACCGGGACAGGGGGCGAGAAGGCTTTCTTT
TRBV7-9	TRBJ2-1	NA	CASSLNPQLELKNNEQFF	TGTGCCAGCAGCTTAAACCCCCAACTAGAATTGAAGAACAATGAGCAGTTCTTC
TRBV4-1	TRBJ2-2	NA	CASSQRQANTGELFF	TGCGCCAGCAGCCAAAGGCAGGCGAACACCGGGGAGCTGTTTTTT
TRBV5-1	TRBJ1-4	NA	CASSRPEGSKEKLFF	TGCGCCAGCAGCCGCCCGGAGGGTAGTAAAGAAAAACTGTTTTTT
TRBV29-1	TRBJ2-5	NA	CSVEGGRRRQLETQYF	TGCAGCGTTGAAGGGGGCCGACGGCGTCAATTAGAGACCCAGTACTTC
TRBV28	TRBJ1-4	NA	CASSPESFNEKLFF	TGTGCCAGCAGTCCCGAGTCGTTTAATGAAAAACTGTTTTTT
TRBV18	TRBJ2-2	TRBD1	CASSRQGDTGELFF	TGTGCCAGCTCACGACAGGGGGACACCGGGGAGCTGTTTTTT
TRBV6-1	TRBJ2-2	NA	CASSEDRLAWGPGELFF	TGTGCCAGCAGTGAAGATCGACTAGCATGGGGGCCCGGGGAGCTGTTTTTT
TRBV7-8	TRBJ1-3	NA	CASRITDSGNTIYF	TGTGCCAGCAGAATAACAGATTCTGGAAACACCATATATTTT
TRBV5-1	TRBJ2-2	TRBD2	CASRAASGATGELFF	TGCGCCAGCAGGGCGGCTAGCGGGGCCACCGGGGAGCTGTTTTTT
TRBV5-8	TRBJ2-2	NA	CASTKGQRVTGELFF	TGTGCCAGCACCAAAGGGCAGCGGGTGACCGGGGAGCTGTTTTTT
TRBV30	TRBJ2-7	TRBD1	CAWEQGIPSYEQYF	TGTGCCTGGGAACAGGGGATCCCCTCCTACGAGCAGTACTTC
TRBV7-2	TRBJ2-3	NA	CASSLYGTSTDTQYF	TGTGCCAGCAGCTTATATGGGACTAGCACAGATACGCAGTATTTT
TRBV2	TRBJ1-6	TRBD1	CASSERVQGLSPLHF	TGTGCCAGCAGTGAAAGAGTACAGGGGCTTTCACCCCTCCACTTT
TRBV5-1	TRBJ1-2	NA	CASSPGGEDNGYTF	TGCGCCAGCAGCCCTGGAGGGGAGGATAATGGCTACACCTTC
TRBV4-2	TRBJ1-5	NA	CASSQDYSGFIAEPQHF	TGTGCCAGCAGCCAAGATTACTCGGGGTTCATTGCGGAGCCCCAGCATTTT
TRBV4-3	TRBJ2-3	NA	CASSQEGGGADTDTQYF	TGCGCCAGCAGCCAAGAGGGTGGGGGGGCCGACACAGATACGCAGTATTTT
TRBV10-3	TRBJ1-3	NA	CAIRNSGNTIYF	TGTGCCATCCGTAACTCTGGAAACACCATATATTTT
TRBV7-2	TRBJ1-5	NA	CASSLNRGTFQPQHF	TGTGCCAGCAGCTTAAATAGGGGGACATTTCAGCCCCAGCATTTT
TRBV7-8	TRBJ1-1	NA	CASSLEGFSLNTEAFF	TGTGCCAGCAGCTTAGAGGGGTTTAGCCTGAACACTGAAGCTTTCTTT